The 17 T cell receptor beta chains listed next were all sequenced from one sample in a study of cytomegalovirus exposure and HLA in healthy donors (dated by TCRdb to 2017 to 2019). The library was built by means of the immunoSEQ multiplex PCR assay. For the multiplex PCR, a mixture combining 60 forward primers for TCR Vbeta segments and 13 reverse primers for TCR Jbeta segments was used. What TCRdb holds here is the immuneACCESS table cut down to in-frame rearrangements. Part of the clones is not present; checked against another copy, under half of the missing clones reflect an unresolved V gene, and the others are unexplained. This sample gives some 150,000 clones in total; just over 70% of them show up just once. The ten largest account for over 2% of the sample. Input material: PBMCs. Receptors were obtained from a human donor in good health.

Here the CDR3 reads CASSGGQGAGQETQYF. The CDR3 DNA reads as TGTGCCAGCAGCGGAGGACAGGGGGCAGGGCAAGAGACCCAGTACTTC. The gene calls are TRBV9 and TRBJ2-5, with 11 nucleotides matching TRBD1. Germline lookup yields CDR1 SGDLS and CDR2 YYNGEE. The length of the CDR3 is 16 residues. The V gene end was trimmed by 3 bases and the J gene end by 2 bases; junction bases not matched to a gene: 6.

J is TRBJ2-3 and V is TRBV5-1; 10 bases map to TRBD2. Germline trimming cut 0 bases from V and 8 bases from J; bases unmatched to any gene: 15. Germline lookup yields CDR1 SGHRS and CDR2 YFSETQ. The CDR3 has 18 residues. The CDR3 protein is CASSLASIAGGQLATQYF. In nucleotides, the CDR3 is TGCGCCAGCAGCTTGGCGTCGATAGCGGGGGGCCAGTTGGCTACGCAGTATTTT.

This rearrangement joins TRBV19 to TRBJ1-2; 10 bases align to TRBD1. The CDR3 runs 15 residues. After removal of 5 bases from V and 4 bases from J, the junction contained 7 bases not matched to a gene. Germline CDR1 is LNHDA and CDR2 is SQIVND (reference sequence). The CDR3 region is CASSPGTGDGYGYTF. CDR3 DNA: TGTGCCAGTAGTCCCGGGACAGGGGATGGCTATGGCTACACCTTC.

The J gene is TRBJ1-5, the V gene TRBV2; D is unclear. This CDR3 comprises 12 residues. Germline V lookup: CDR1 SNHLY, CDR2 FYNNEI. V lost 3 bases and J 3 bases, leaving 3 bases between the germline ends. CDR3 DNA: TGTGCCAGCAGTGACCACAATCAGCCCCAGCATTTT. Its protein product is CASSDHNQPQHF.

About this clone: One end of the junction does not line up with germline, which may come from a read error. This rearrangement joins TRBV7-9 to TRBJ1-6; 7 bases line up with TRBD1. The germline gives CDR1 SEHNR, CDR2 FQNEAQ (reference sequence). CDR3 size: 16 residues. The CDR3 region is CSSSLGSGGGKSPLHF. The CDR3 nucleotides are TGTTCCAGCAGCTTAGGATCAGGGGGAGGTAAATCACCCCTCCACTTT.

This clone was observed a single time. V and J are TRBV5-1 and TRBJ1-1; 12 bases map to TRBD1. This CDR3 is 14 amino acids long. Losses at the gene ends were 7 bases for V and 7 bases for J; bases not matched to a gene: 8. Germline V gives CDR1 SGHRS, CDR2 YFSETQ. The DNA of the CDR3 is TGCGCCAGCGAAAAGGGACAGGGGGCTGTTGAAGCTTTCTTT. This encodes CASEKGQGAVEAFF.

This clone was detected ten times or more. The sample contains more than one DNA sequence encoding this CDR3. The chain uses TRBV5-1 and TRBJ2-1; 9 bases agree with TRBD2. The CDR3 length is 14 residues. Germline V gene lookup returns CDR1 SGHRS and CDR2 YFSETQ. Unmatched junction bases numbered 0, after V lost 3 bases and J lost 2 bases. The CDR3 region is CASSSSGAYNEQFF. DNA of the CDR3: TGCGCCAGCAGCTCTAGCGGGGCCTACAATGAGCAGTTCTTC.

This clone was counted once. CDR3 in amino acids: CAWSAGGSHQPQHF. The CDR3 DNA is TGTGCCTGGAGCGCCGGGGGGAGTCATCAGCCCCAGCATTTT. The V and J genes are TRBV30 and TRBJ1-5, with D possibly being TRBD1 (5 bases). V was clipped by 3 bases and J by 5 bases, with 14 bases between them. The CDR3 is made up of 14 amino acids. Germline V gene sequence: CDR1 GTSNPN, CDR2 SVGIG (reference sequence). The full variable domain, in which reference TRBV30 and TRBJ1-5 provide the parts outside the CDR3, is SQTIHQWPATLVQPVGSPLSLECTVEGTSNPNLYWYRQAAGRGLQLLFYSVGIGQISSEVPQNLSASRPQDRQFILSSKKLLLSDSGFYLCAWSAGGSHQPQHFGDGTRLSIL.

The chain combines TRBV5-1 with TRBJ2-5, with 7 bases identical to TRBD2. Germline CDR1 SGHRS, CDR2 YFSETQ. J was trimmed by 10 bases and V by 4 bases; bases with no gene match: 10. The CDR3 consists of 13 residues. CDR3 DNA: TGCGCCAGCAGCCCGGAGCGGGGAATGGGCCAGTACTTC. As protein: CASSPERGMGQYF.

The chain joins TRBV6-5 to TRBJ1-1, with D perhaps TRBD1 (6 bases). The germline V and J ends were trimmed by 3 bases and 1 base, with 15 bases remaining between them. The germline V gene encodes CDR1 MNHEY and CDR2 SVGAGI. This CDR3 region has 16 residues. This chain's CDR3 is CASSYPRGAANTEAFF. DNA of the CDR3: TGTGCCAGCAGTTATCCTCGGGGGGCGGCGAACACTGAAGCTTTCTTT.

The V and J genes are TRBV13 and TRBJ1-4, with 8 positions matching TRBD1. Germline assignment: CDR1 PRHDT and CDR2 FYEKMQ (reference sequence). This CDR3 region has 12 residues. Unmatched junction bases numbered 7, after V lost 6 bases and J lost 13 bases. In nucleotides, the CDR3 is TGTGCCAGCAGATCTGGACAGGGCGGACTGTTTTTT. It translates to CASRSGQGGLFF.

V usage is TRBV4-1 and J usage is TRBJ2-4; 10 bases align to TRBD2. The CDR3 covers 21 residues. Germline V CDR1 and CDR2: MGHRA, YSYEKL. Trimming removed 4 bases from V and 1 base from J; junction bases left unmatched: 19. DNA of the CDR3: TGCGCCAGCAGCCGAGACAGGGGCATTCCTAGCGGGGGATCGGCCAAAAACATTCAGTACTTC. This gives the protein CASSRDRGIPSGGSAKNIQYF.

V is TRBV4-2 and J is TRBJ1-5; the match to TRBD1 covers 7 bases. Germline V gene lookup returns CDR1 LGHNA and CDR2 YNFKEQ. The V segment lost 4 bases and the J segment 2 bases; nucleotides outside the gene matches: 8. The CDR3 contains 16 residues. The CDR3 protein is CASSPSYRGGNQPQHF. DNA for the CDR3: TGTGCCAGCAGCCCGTCTTACAGGGGTGGCAATCAGCCCCAGCATTTT.

This clone has only one observation. The chain uses TRBV5-1 and TRBJ1-1; maybe TRBD1 (6 bases). The CDR3 spans 16 residues. Germline CDR1 is SGHRS and CDR2 is YFSETQ. The germline V and J ends were trimmed by 6 bases and 5 bases, with 23 bases remaining between them. Here the CDR3 reads CASIDTGSGGWTEAFF. The CDR3 DNA reads TGCGCCAGCATCGATACAGGGTCTGGAGGATGGACTGAAGCTTTCTTT.

J is TRBJ2-7 and V is TRBV4-2; no firm D call. The CDR3 contains 16 residues. The V end was cut by 0 bases, the J end by 0 bases, with 12 bases between. The germline V gene encodes CDR1 LGHNA and CDR2 YNFKEQ. The CDR3 DNA reads as TGTGCCAGCAGCCAAGATGGCGCTCGGAGCTCCTACGAGCAGTACTTC. As protein: CASSQDGARSSYEQYF.

The V gene is TRBV10-2, the J gene TRBJ2-5; tentative D call: TRBD1 (5 bases). Germline CDR1 WSHSY, CDR2 SAAADI. The CDR3 spans 14 residues. The V end lost 6 bases, the J end lost 4 bases, and 15 bases lay between the germline ends. The CDR3 is CASRLRVRAETQYF. Here the CDR3 DNA reads TGCGCCAGCAGACTCAGGGTGCGCGCAGAGACCCAGTACTTC.

This clone was seen just once. The chain carries TRBV6-1 and TRBJ1-6; a weak D match, TRBD1 (5 bases). The CDR3 covers 14 residues. Germline V gene data show CDR1 as MNHNS and CDR2 as SASEGT. V gave up 6 bases and J gave up 8 bases, with 14 bases separating them. The CDR3 is CASSTLQVYSPLHF. DNA of the CDR3: TGTGCCAGCAGCACCCTACAGGTTTATTCACCCCTCCACTTT.